Listed below are T cell receptor beta chains from one sample, sequenced in a study of cytomegalovirus exposure and HLA in healthy donors. Generated by immunoSEQ multiplex PCR, the TCRdb table keeps only in-frame clones and is missing some. The profile shows 70,000 to 95,000 clones, around 81% of them singletons. What was sequenced was PBMCs. These receptors came from a man aged 18 to 29 in good health and CMV-seronegative. Both conserved end residues are part of each CDR3. Fields, in order: D gene, V gene, J gene, clone size, CDR3 DNA, CDR3 protein. D genes are given only for firm matches. Some rows mark clone size as missing; the rest say once, few, many or name a class of expanded clone.

-	TRBV4-2	TRBJ1-3	-	TGTGCCAGCAGCCAAGTATCATCCACAGGGCGGAACACCATATATTTT	CASSQVSSTGRNTIYF
TRBD2	TRBV18	TRBJ2-3	few	TGTGCCAGCTCGGATGGACTAGCGGATACAGATACGCAGTATTTT	CASSDGLADTDTQYF
TRBD1	TRBV11-2	TRBJ1-2	-	TGTGCCAGCAGCTTAGAAGTGGGCAGGGGGTATGGCTACACCTTC	CASSLEVGRGYGYTF
-	TRBV19	TRBJ2-7	-	TGTGCCAGTAGTATTCAGGCCTTGAGCTCCTACGAGCAGTACTTC	CASSIQALSSYEQYF
-	TRBV28	TRBJ1-2	-	TGTGCCAGCGAGGGTCGGCATGGCTACACCTTC	CASEGRHGYTF
-	TRBV5-4	TRBJ2-7	-	TGTGCCAGCAGCGGGACAACCCAGAGCTACGAGCAGTACTTC	CASSGTTQSYEQYF
-	TRBV5-1	TRBJ1-2	few	TGCGCCAGCAGCTTGGAGTCAGGGGTTATTGACTACACCTTC	CASSLESGVIDYTF
-	TRBV5-6	TRBJ2-7	-	TGTGCCAGCAGCTTGCAGAGCTCGGGGTTACCTGTCGAGCAGTACTTC	CASSLQSSGLPVEQYF
-	TRBV5-5	TRBJ2-5	-	TGTGCCAGCAGCGCTGACGATAGGGCAGGCATTCTGAGGGAAGAGACCCAGTACTTC	CASSADDRAGILREETQYF
-	TRBV6-9	TRBJ1-5	-	TGTGCCAGCAGTTCGGCTTTTCGGGGAATCGTAAATCAGCCCCAGCATTTT	CASSSAFRGIVNQPQHF
-	TRBV5-4	TRBJ1-2	-	TGTGCCAGCAGCTTGGATACAGGGCACACCTTC	CASSLDTGHTF
-	TRBV10-3	TRBJ2-7	-	TGTGCCATCAGTGACCCGACAGGGGAGGGCTACGAGCAGTACTTC	CAISDPTGEGYEQYF
-	TRBV4-2	TRBJ2-3	-	TGTGCCAGCAGCCAAGGGCCATCAGATACGCAGTATTTT	CASSQGPSDTQYF
TRBD1	TRBV29-1	TRBJ1-2	-	TGCAGCGTGACAGGGGGTGGCTACACCTTC	CSVTGGGYTF
-	TRBV11-2	TRBJ2-3	-	TGTGCCAGCAGCTTCTACAGGGTAACAGATACGCAGTATTTT	CASSFYRVTDTQYF
TRBD1	TRBV18	TRBJ1-1	-	TGTGCCAGCTCTCCAGGGACAGGGCGGTCGGTCACTGAAGCTTTCTTT	CASSPGTGRSVTEAFF
TRBD2	TRBV7-8	TRBJ2-5	-	TGTGCCAGCAGCTTAGGCGGGGGGGCCGGGACGAGGTGGGAGACCCAGTACTTC	CASSLGGGAGTRWETQYF
TRBD2	TRBV9	TRBJ2-1	-	TGTGCCAGCAGCGTACTTAGCGGGGGGGCCCTAAATGAGCAGTTCTTC	CASSVLSGGALNEQFF
TRBD1	TRBV9	TRBJ1-5	-	TGTGCCAGCAGCGTAGGCGGAGACAGGGGGCTTCCCCAGCATTTT	CASSVGGDRGLPQHF
-	TRBV11-2	TRBJ1-1	-	TGTGCCAGCAGCTTAGTTGGCATAACTGAAGCTTTCTTT	CASSLVGITEAFF
-	TRBV4-2	TRBJ1-3	-	TGTGCCAGCAGCCCCCAAGGACAGTCCTCTGGAAACACCATATATTTT	CASSPQGQSSGNTIYF
-	TRBV4-1	TRBJ1-6	-	TGCGCCAGCAGCCAAGATGGGGGGGGTGGTTCACCCCTCCACTTT	CASSQDGGGGSPLHF
-	TRBV11-3	TRBJ2-1	-	TGTGCCAGCAGCCCCGGGGAGGGGGTAATCGGCAATGAGCAGTTCTTC	CASSPGEGVIGNEQFF
-	TRBV5-6	TRBJ2-7	-	TGTGCCAGCGACACCCGGAGGGCTTATACCTACGAGCAGTACTTC	CASDTRRAYTYEQYF
-	TRBV9	TRBJ1-3	-	TGTGCCAGCAGCGTAGGCAGCGCCGGGAGCACCATATATTTT	CASSVGSAGSTIYF
-	TRBV9	TRBJ1-2	-	TGTGCCAGCAGCGCCCCCGAGGCGGGAGATTCTAACTATGGCTACACCTTC	CASSAPEAGDSNYGYTF
-	TRBV7-9	TRBJ2-3	few	TGTGCCAGCGGCCAGCTGCTCATGTTCGGGGATACGCAGTATTTT	CASGQLLMFGDTQYF
TRBD2	TRBV7-9	TRBJ2-3	once	TGTGCCAGCAGCTTAGCAGCGGGGGTATCCACAGATACGCAGTATTTT	CASSLAAGVSTDTQYF
-	TRBV27	TRBJ1-1	few	TGTGCCAGCAGTTTATCGGTCGGGGGGAACACTGAAGCTTTCTTT	CASSLSVGGNTEAFF
-	TRBV21-1	TRBJ1-1	-	TGTGCCAGCAGGGCAGGGGGACCCATGAACACTGAAGCTTTCTTT	CASRAGGPMNTEAFF
-	TRBV5-1	TRBJ2-7	-	TGCGCCAGCAGCTTGGAATCGTTTTCCTACGAGCAGTACTTC	CASSLESFSYEQYF
-	TRBV9	TRBJ1-5	once	TGTGCCAGCAGCGTTGAAGGGGCCAATCAGCCCCAGCATTTT	CASSVEGANQPQHF
TRBD1	TRBV5-1	TRBJ1-1	-	TGCGCCAGCAGCACCGGACAGGAGACTGAAGCTTTCTTT	CASSTGQETEAFF
TRBD2	TRBV18	TRBJ2-2	-	TGTGCCAGCTCCCCGCCCAGACTAGCAATCAACACCGGGGAGCTGTTTTTT	CASSPPRLAINTGELFF
TRBD1	TRBV5-1	TRBJ2-3	-	TGCGCCAGCAGCCAAAGACAGGGGGGACGGACAGATACGCAGTATTTT	CASSQRQGGRTDTQYF
-	TRBV10-3	TRBJ1-2	-	TGTGCCATCAGTAAGGCAGGGGAGCTTGGCTACACCTTC	CAISKAGELGYTF
TRBD1	TRBV30	TRBJ1-1	-	TGTGCTATGAACAGGGGGGCCATGAACACTGAAGCTTTCTTT	CAMNRGAMNTEAFF
TRBD1	TRBV6-1	TRBJ2-1	-	TGTGCCAGCCTTGGGACAGGGGCCACTTACAATGAGCAGTTCTTC	CASLGTGATYNEQFF
-	TRBV18	TRBJ2-7	-	TGTGCCAGCTCACCGAGGGACTCTTTAAGCTCCTACGAGCAGTACTTC	CASSPRDSLSSYEQYF
TRBD1	TRBV25-1	TRBJ1-1	-	TGTGCCAGCAGTCCATATCCGACAGGGTTTGACACTGAAGCTTTCTTT	CASSPYPTGFDTEAFF
TRBD1	TRBV5-4	TRBJ2-3	-	TGTGCCAGCAGCGAGGGACAGCCCACAGATACGCAGTATTTT	CASSEGQPTDTQYF
TRBD2	TRBV27	TRBJ2-5	-	TGTGCCAGCAGCAGAACTAGCGGCCCCCAAGAGACCCAGTACTTC	CASSRTSGPQETQYF
TRBD1	TRBV15	TRBJ2-4	-	TGTGCCACCAGCAGATTACAGGGGGCAGGGAACATTCAGTACTTC	CATSRLQGAGNIQYF
-	TRBV6-1	TRBJ1-4	few	TGTGCCAGCAGTGAATTCGGGGTGGGCAGGTTT	CASSEFGVGRF
-	TRBV7-8	TRBJ1-1	-	TGTGCCAGCAGCTTCGGCCGGGGCGGGAAGAACACTGAAGCTTTCTTT	CASSFGRGGKNTEAFF
-	TRBV2	TRBJ1-2	-	TGTGCCAGCAGTCCTCGCCGGGATCAGGCGGGGGGCTACACCTTC	CASSPRRDQAGGYTF
TRBD1	TRBV7-9	TRBJ1-2	-	TGTGCCACCCGAGGGACAGATAACTATGGCTACACCTTC	CATRGTDNYGYTF
TRBD2	TRBV6-1	TRBJ2-5	-	TGTGCCAGCAGTGAAGGGACTAGCGGGGAACAAGAGACCCAGTACTTC	CASSEGTSGEQETQYF
TRBD1	TRBV7-6	TRBJ1-4	-	TGTGCCAGCAGCTTGAAACAGGGGGCTTACAATGAAAAACTGTTTTTT	CASSLKQGAYNEKLFF
-	TRBV11-2	TRBJ1-2	few	TGTGCCAGCAGCCCGACAGGAACCCAAGCTAACTATGGCTACACCTTC	CASSPTGTQANYGYTF
TRBD1	TRBV7-9	TRBJ2-2	-	TGTGCCAGCAGCGTAAGACAGGGGGCCACCGGGGAGCTGTTTTTT	CASSVRQGATGELFF
-	TRBV10-1	TRBJ2-2	-	TGCGCCAGCAGTGAGTTTCAGGATATCGGGGAGCTGTTTTTT	CASSEFQDIGELFF
-	TRBV27	TRBJ1-1	-	TGTGCCAGCAGTTACAGGCCAGACATGAACACTGAAGCTTTCTTT	CASSYRPDMNTEAFF